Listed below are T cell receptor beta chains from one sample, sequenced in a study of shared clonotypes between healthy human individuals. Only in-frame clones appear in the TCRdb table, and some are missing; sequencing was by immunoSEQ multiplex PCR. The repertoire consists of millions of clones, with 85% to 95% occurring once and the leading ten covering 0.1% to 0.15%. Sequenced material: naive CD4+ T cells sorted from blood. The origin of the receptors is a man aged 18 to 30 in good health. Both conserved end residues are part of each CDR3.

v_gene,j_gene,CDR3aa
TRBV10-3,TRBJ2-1,CAISGYLRESRNEQFF
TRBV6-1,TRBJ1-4,CASSELGQKNEKLFF
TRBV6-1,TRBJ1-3,CASSDVQAISGNTIYF
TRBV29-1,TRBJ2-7,CSVLRLGDEQYF
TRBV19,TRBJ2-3,CASSPSGGSKADTQYF
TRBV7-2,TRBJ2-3,CASSLASSAGTDTQYF
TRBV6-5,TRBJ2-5,CASSRGQGAVRTQYF
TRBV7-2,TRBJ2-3,CASGGTRADTQYF
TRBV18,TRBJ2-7,CASSPPLPPGDYEQYF
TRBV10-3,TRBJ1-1,CAISESIGQANTEAFF
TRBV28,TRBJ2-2,CASELASGGAELFF
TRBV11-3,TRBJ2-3,CASSPGTGGADTQYF
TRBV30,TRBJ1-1,CAWGVSSITEAFF
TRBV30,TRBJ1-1,CAWSAKLNTEAFF
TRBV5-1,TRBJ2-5,CASSLGGGVGETQYF
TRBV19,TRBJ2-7,CASRRQGSYEQYF
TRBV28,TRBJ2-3,CASSPRGLRTDTQYF
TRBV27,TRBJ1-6,CASSLGRGGVGSPLHF
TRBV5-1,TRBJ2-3,CASSSNGPQLAGDTDTQYF
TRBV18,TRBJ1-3,CASSPPGVIGNTIYF
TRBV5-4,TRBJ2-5,CASSARTGPLQETQYF
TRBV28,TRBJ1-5,CASSFPVSSNQPQHF
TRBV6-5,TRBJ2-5,CASSRGQETQYF
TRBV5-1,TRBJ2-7,CASSLPTPSSYEQYF
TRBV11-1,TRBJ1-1,CASSLIAAAGVRAEAFF
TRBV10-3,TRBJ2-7,CAISVGVYEQYF
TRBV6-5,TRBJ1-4,CASSLSGYGKLFF
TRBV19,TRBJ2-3,CASSTSGSIDTQYF
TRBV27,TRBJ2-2,CASSLGGAGELFF
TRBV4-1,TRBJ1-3,CASSRAMWQVSGNTIYF
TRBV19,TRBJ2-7,CASSIVRDYEQYF
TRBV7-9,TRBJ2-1,CASSLVGTGLNEQFF
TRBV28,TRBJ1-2,CASSVAGGGYTF
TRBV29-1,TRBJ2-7,CSVVGQGASYEQYF
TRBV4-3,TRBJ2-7,CASSLETSGTVYEQYF
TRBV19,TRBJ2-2,CASSLWGSGTGVTGELFF
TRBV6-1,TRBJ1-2,CASSGTATFNGYTF
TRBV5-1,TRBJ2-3,CASSGGFRDLTTSTDTQYF
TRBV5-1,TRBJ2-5,CASSSLFETQYF
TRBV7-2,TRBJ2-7,CASRNTGYHEQYF
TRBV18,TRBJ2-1,CASSGTSGISYNEQFF
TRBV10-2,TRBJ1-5,CASSEQGNQPQHF
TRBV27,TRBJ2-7,CASRPGQGLSKQYF
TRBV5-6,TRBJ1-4,CASSLDTTNEKLFF
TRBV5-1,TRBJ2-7,CASSYGQGPSYEQYF
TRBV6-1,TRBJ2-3,CASSVGTSGGASTDTQYF
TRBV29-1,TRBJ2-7,CSVVFTGPNEQYF
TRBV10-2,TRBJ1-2,CASPGSQQANYGYTF
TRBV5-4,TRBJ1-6,CASSLGDLYNSPLHF